A selection of T cell receptor beta chains follows, all from one sample in a study of T cells in Graves' hyperthyroidism and ophthalmopathy. TCRdb redid the calling of the multiplex PCR reads with MiXCR, one entry per CDR3 protein. In the table there are some 340,000 distinct CDR3 sequences, roughly 13% of which are singletons. The specimen was blood. The receptors derive from a woman in her thirties or forties with Graves' ophthalmopathy. The CDR3 runs from the conserved cysteine through the conserved F or W. The order of the fields is clone size, J gene, D gene, V gene, CDR3 protein, CDR3 DNA. D genes are given only for firm matches. The listing skips clone size in some rows; elsewhere it reads once, few, many or a size class.

. | TRBJ1-2 | TRBD1 | TRBV18 | CASSLPPPGQAGDGYTF | TGTGCCAGCTCACTCCCCCCCCCAGGACAGGCCGGCGATGGCTACACCTTC
many | TRBJ2-5 | . | TRBV2 | CASSEMRVETQYF | TGTGCCAGCAGTGAAATGAGGGTCGAGACCCAGTACTTC
few | TRBJ2-7 | TRBD1 | TRBV25-1 | CASSERTGTFYEQYF | TGTGCCAGCAGTGAAAGGACAGGGACCTTCTACGAGCAGTACTTC
many | TRBJ2-3 | . | TRBV6-1 | CASRRTATSSTDTQYF | TGTGCCAGCAGACGGACAGCCACCTCTTCCACAGATACGCAGTATTTT
. | TRBJ1-2 | . | TRBV10-3 | CAISESDAYGYTF | TGTGCCATCAGTGAGTCGGACGCCTATGGCTACACCTTC
many | TRBJ2-1 | . | TRBV27 | CASSLNGRGASYNEQFF | TGTGCCAGCAGTTTAAACGGCAGGGGGGCCTCCTACAATGAGCAGTTCTTC
many | TRBJ2-7 | . | TRBV2 | CASSEAKQGGLVTGSYEQYF | TGTGCCAGCAGTGAAGCGAAGCAGGGGGGACTAGTTACGGGTTCCTACGAGCAGTACTTC
. | TRBJ1-6 | . | TRBV19 | CASSPQGLGNSPLHF | TGTGCCAGTAGCCCCCAGGGACTGGGGAATTCACCCCTCCACTTT
many | TRBJ1-4 | . | TRBV28 | CASRVGSEKLFF | TGTGCCAGCAGGGTCGGAAGTGAAAAACTGTTTTTT
. | TRBJ1-1 | TRBD1 | TRBV5-1 | CASSIRQGVTEAFF | TGCGCCAGCAGCATAAGACAGGGCGTCACTGAAGCTTTCTTT
many | TRBJ1-2 | . | TRBV18 | CASSPLERTDYGYTF | TGTGCCAGCTCACCATTAGAGCGGACTGACTATGGCTACACCTTC
. | TRBJ1-5 | . | TRBV6-1 | CASSTRSNQPQHF | TGTGCCAGCAGTACACGAAGCAATCAGCCCCAGCATTTT
many | TRBJ1-1 | . | TRBV20-1 | CSARRSTEAFF | TGCAGTGCTAGGAGGAGCACTGAAGCTTTCTTT
. | TRBJ2-1 | TRBD2 | TRBV3-1 | CASRPSGVSPSGNEQFF | TGTGCCAGCAGACCTAGCGGGGTATCCCCCTCGGGGAATGAGCAGTTCTTC
many | TRBJ2-3 | . | TRBV7-8 | CASSFWDGRTDTQYF | TGTGCCAGCAGCTTCTGGGACGGACGCACAGATACGCAGTATTTT
many | TRBJ1-6 | TRBD1 | TRBV6-5 | CASSYVGQGNSPLHF | TGTGCCAGCAGTTACGTGGGACAGGGTAACTCACCCCTCCACTTT
many | TRBJ2-1 | TRBD2 | TRBV12-3/TRBV12-4 | CATTLAGGGNEQFF | TGTGCCACCACCCTAGCGGGAGGGGGCAATGAGCAGTTCTTC
many | TRBJ2-1 | TRBD2 | TRBV12-3/TRBV12-4 | CASSLGLAAWGHEQFF | TGTGCCAGCAGTTTAGGACTAGCGGCGTGGGGCCACGAGCAGTTCTTC
. | TRBJ2-3 | . | TRBV19 | CASTQRGVRSTDTQYF | TGTGCCAGTACCCAAAGGGGGGTTCGGAGCACAGATACGCAGTATTTT
few | TRBJ2-7 | . | TRBV10-3 | CAISEAYEQYF | TGTGCCATCAGTGAGGCCTACGAGCAGTACTTC
few | TRBJ1-2 | TRBD1 | TRBV18 | CASSVGQGNGYTF | TGTGCCAGCTCAGTCGGACAGGGGAATGGCTACACCTTC
many | TRBJ1-2 | TRBD1 | TRBV3-1 | CASSQTGQGDGYTF | TGTGCCAGCAGCCAAACGGGACAGGGAGACGGCTACACCTTC
. | TRBJ1-4 | . | TRBV10-3 | CAIWGGGTNEKLFF | TGTGCCATCTGGGGCGGTGGGACTAATGAAAAACTGTTTTTT
many | TRBJ1-1 | TRBD1 | TRBV27 | CASRGQWTEAFF | TGTGCCAGCAGGGGACAGTGGACTGAAGCTTTCTTT
. | TRBJ1-3 | . | TRBV3-1 | CASSQGHAGNTIYF | TGTGCCAGCAGCCAAGGGCATGCTGGAAACACCATATATTTT
. | TRBJ1-3 | . | TRBV20-1 | CSARYTGNTIYF | TGCAGTGCTAGGTACACAGGAAACACCATATATTTT
many | TRBJ2-1 | TRBD2 | TRBV6-5 | CASSYSGRGGNEQFF | TGTGCCAGCAGTTACTCTGGACGGGGGGGCAATGAGCAGTTCTTC
few | TRBJ1-1 | . | TRBV29-1 | CSVEGFMNTEAFF | TGCAGCGTTGAAGGTTTTATGAACACTGAAGCTTTCTTT
few | TRBJ2-2 | TRBD1 | TRBV3-1 | CASSQDIGTGNTGELFF | TGTGCCAGCAGCCAAGATATCGGGACAGGGAACACCGGGGAGCTGTTTTTT
. | TRBJ2-1 | . | TRBV15 | CATSRGTSREQFF | TGTGCCACCAGCAGAGGTACCTCCAGGGAGCAGTTCTTC
. | TRBJ2-1 | TRBD2 | TRBV7-2 | CASNPTGLVNEQFF | TGTGCCAGCAACCCCACAGGACTAGTCAATGAGCAGTTCTTC
many | TRBJ1-1 | . | TRBV3-1 | CAITDSLSQEAFF | TGTGCCATCACGGACAGCCTCTCACAGGAAGCTTTCTTT
many | TRBJ1-5 | . | TRBV6-1 | CASRPAGGNQPQHF | TGTGCCAGCAGACCCGCGGGGGGGAATCAGCCCCAGCATTTT
many | TRBJ2-1 | . | TRBV5-1 | CASSLIRGAGAAGAHEQFF | TGCGCCAGCAGCTTGATTCGGGGGGCAGGAGCGGCCGGGGCCCATGAGCAGTTCTTC
many | TRBJ1-1 | . | TRBV6-5 | CASSYRGEAFF | TGTGCCAGCAGTTATCGGGGTGAAGCTTTCTTT
. | TRBJ1-6 | . | TRBV2 | CASRQGTTDSPLHF | TGTGCCAGCAGGCAGGGGACCACGGATTCACCCCTCCACTTT
many | TRBJ1-4 | TRBD1 | TRBV28 | CASSYDRDPTNEKLFF | TGTGCCAGCAGTTACGACAGGGATCCAACTAATGAAAAACTGTTTTTT